This T cell receptor beta chain was captured in a study of patients and donors after allogeneic stem cell transplantation (dated by TCRdb to the early 2020s). Comments on this clonotype: No antigen is known for it. A much bigger clone sits one base away, suggesting this may be a read error.

The germline V gene (reference sequence) gives CDR1 as SEHNR and CDR2 as FQNEAQ. There are 13 amino acids in the CDR3, from cysteine to phenylalanine inclusive. Only the CDR3 DNA is retained, 39 bases long and in frame from the first base. Libraries were made using RT-PCR. The run used a NextSeq 550. The raw public reads went through TCRdb reprocessing: fastp at Q25, MiXCR clone calling, in-frame beta chains kept. Each entry is one CDR3 protein sequence, shown with its most common DNA and genes. This sample is represented by about 110,000 distinct CDR3 sequences; around 38% of them were singletons. Around 25% of the sample rests with the top ten.

This chain is built from TRBV7-9 and TRBJ1-5; the D gene assignment is ambiguous. This sequence originates from a human donor who was either an allogeneic HSCT recipient or a stem cell or donor lymphocyte infusion donor (not recorded which). It is not recorded whose cells these are; they may come from a transplant donor. What was sequenced was blood, either unsorted or a sorted T cell fraction (not recorded which). The sequenced DNA: TGTGCCAGCAGCTCTCACACCAATCTGCCCCAGCATTTT. This translates into CASSSHTNLPQHF.